This T cell receptor (beta chain) was profiled in a study of cytomegalovirus exposure and HLA in healthy donors. Study in general: HLA-typed donors were the source of about 85 million unique TCRs, which an early data release held.

The primer mix had 60 Vbeta and 13 Jbeta primers. The authors' processing: An analysis that came later counted roughly 80 million unique TCR beta chains, some 11 million shared. Measured with immunoSEQ multiplex PCR; TCRdb has only the in-frame clones, and not every one. Clonal size and the V and J genes are those of that table, whereas D and trimming came from the DNA. This table holds some 190,000 clones, approximately 80% found once. As regards this clone: The antigen is not known.

Study conclusions and caveats: TCR beta chains associated with HLA were, in a later analysis, more clonally expanded than equally common others.

Sequences were obtained from PBMCs. The sequence derives from a man aged 18-30 years in good health and CMV-seronegative.

The CDR3 DNA reads TGTGCCAGCAGTCTCGGAGGGGCCATTAACTATGGCTACACCTTC. This gives the protein CASSLGGAINYGYTF. The V and J genes are TRBV7-9 and TRBJ1-2, with a tentative D call TRBD1 (5 bases). Per the germline V gene, CDR1 is SEHNR and CDR2 is FQNEAQ (reference sequence). The CDR3 is 15 residues long. V gave up 6 bases and J gave up 1 base, with 15 bases separating them.